A selection of T cell receptor beta chains follows, all from one sample in a study of blood T cell repertoires in COVID-19. The protocol was immunoSEQ multiplex PCR, while the TCRdb copy is restricted to in-frame clones and leaves out a portion. The sample yields over 80,000 clones, around 87% seen once. Sequencing was done on a sample of peripheral blood. These receptor sequences come from a human donor in a cohort sampled during active COVID-19. Both conserved end residues are part of each CDR3. The D gene is left open where the match is weak. Clone size, where shown, is once, few, many, or a class for clones that have expanded.

J gene	V gene	D gene	clone size	CDR3 DNA	CDR3 protein
TRBJ2-5	TRBV6-4	.	.	TGTGCCAGCAACGGGGAGACCCAGTACTTC	CASNGETQYF
TRBJ2-7	TRBV6-6	.	.	TGTGCCAGCGAGGAGGTCCGGGGGTACGAGCAGTACTTC	CASEEVRGYEQYF
TRBJ2-1	TRBV6-2/TRBV6-3	TRBD2	.	TGTGCCAGCAGTGACTCGAGCGGGGCCTCCTACAATGAGCAGTTCTTC	CASSDSSGASYNEQFF
TRBJ2-7	TRBV11-3	TRBD1	.	TGTGCCAGCAGCCACCGTCGGACAGGGAGCTACGAGCAGTACTTC	CASSHRRTGSYEQYF
TRBJ2-7	TRBV18	TRBD1	.	TGTGCCAGCTCACCGTTGGACAGGGTCAAGGTGGGATCCTACGAGCAGTACTTC	CASSPLDRVKVGSYEQYF
TRBJ2-5	TRBV10-3	TRBD2	.	TGTGCCATCAGCCTATCCCTAGCGGGAGCGGGTGAGACCCAGTACTTC	CAISLSLAGAGETQYF
TRBJ2-3	TRBV5-6	TRBD1	once	TGTGCCAGCAGCTTTAGAGCCTTGACAGGGCGCACAGATACGCAGTATTTT	CASSFRALTGRTDTQYF
TRBJ2-1	TRBV27	.	once	TGTGCCAGCAGTTCCACCGGGACATCTTTCTACAATGAGCAGTTCTTC	CASSSTGTSFYNEQFF
TRBJ2-7	TRBV14	.	few	TGTGCCAGCAGCCAAGGGAATGGCCTCCCTAGAAAGGTCTACGAGCAGTACTTC	CASSQGNGLPRKVYEQYF
TRBJ2-7	TRBV27	.	once	TGTGCCAGCAGTCCCCGCGGTGGCAGTAGAGGATCTAGGGGCTACGAGCAGTACTTC	CASSPRGGSRGSRGYEQYF
TRBJ2-3	TRBV3-1/TRBV3-2	TRBD2	.	TGTGCCAGCAGCCAAGAACTAGCGGGAGATCTCACGCAGTATTTT	CASSQELAGDLTQYF
TRBJ1-2	TRBV3-1/TRBV3-2	.	.	TGTGCCAGCAGCCAGTTGGCAGGGAAAACGGGCTACACCTTC	CASSQLAGKTGYTF
TRBJ2-3	TRBV9	TRBD2	.	TGTGCCAGCAGCGCCACTAGCGGGGCCACAGATACGCAGTATTTT	CASSATSGATDTQYF
TRBJ1-5	TRBV28	.	.	TGTGCCAGCAGTTCCGCTAGGCTTTATCAGCCCCAGCATTTT	CASSSARLYQPQHF
TRBJ1-2	TRBV7-2	.	.	TGTGCCAGCAGCTCAGGAGCGGGCCATGGCTACACCTTC	CASSSGAGHGYTF
TRBJ2-2	TRBV7-7	.	.	TGTGCTAGCAGCTTAGGTTCCGGTGGGAGAGGCACCGGGGAGCTGTTTTTT	CASSLGSGGRGTGELFF
TRBJ2-7	TRBV7-9	.	few	TGTGCCAGCAGCTTACCCGACAGAACCTACGAGCAGTACTTC	CASSLPDRTYEQYF
TRBJ2-1	TRBV7-6	TRBD2	.	TGTGCCAGCAGCTCGCCGACTAGCGGGAGGACCCCCTACAATGAGCAGTTCTTC	CASSSPTSGRTPYNEQFF
TRBJ2-2	TRBV4-3	.	once	TGCGCCAGCAGCCAAGGCCAGACTAATACCGGGGAGCTGTTTTTT	CASSQGQTNTGELFF
TRBJ2-1	TRBV28	TRBD1	.	TGTGCCAGCAGTTTATTCCCCGACAGGGGGAACGACAATGAGCAGTTCTTC	CASSLFPDRGNDNEQFF
TRBJ2-2	TRBV18	.	.	TGTGCCAGCTCACCTCAAGCGGGACACGCCGGGGAGCTGTTTTTT	CASSPQAGHAGELFF
TRBJ2-6	TRBV28	.	.	TGTGCCTCGTTTTCGTTCTCTGGGGCCAACGTCCTGACTTTC	CASFSFSGANVLTF
TRBJ2-5	TRBV7-2	TRBD2	.	TGTGCCAGCAGCTTAGTTCCTAGCGGGGGCCAAGAGACCCAGTACTTC	CASSLVPSGGQETQYF
TRBJ2-7	TRBV7-2	TRBD2	once	TGTGCCAGTGGGACTAGCGGTCGACCCTACGAGCAGTACTTC	CASGTSGRPYEQYF
TRBJ2-3	TRBV2	TRBD2	.	TGTGCCAGCAGGCCGACTAGCGGGAAGGATACGCAGTATTTT	CASRPTSGKDTQYF
TRBJ1-6	TRBV7-9	.	.	TGTGCCAGCAGCTTATCGTTCGTACGGAATTCACCCCTCCACTTT	CASSLSFVRNSPLHF
TRBJ2-5	TRBV7-2	.	once	TGTGCCAGCAGCCCTGGGCACTTGTTAGCGGACCAAGAGACCCAGTACTTC	CASSPGHLLADQETQYF
TRBJ2-5	TRBV7-2	TRBD1	.	TGTGCCAGCAGCGAAGACAGGGGTGCGGAGACCCAGTACTTC	CASSEDRGAETQYF
TRBJ2-3	TRBV13	TRBD1	.	TGTGCCAGCAGCTTATCCCCGACAGGGGGAACAGATACGCAGTATTTT	CASSLSPTGGTDTQYF
TRBJ2-1	TRBV12-3/TRBV12-4	.	.	TGTGCCAGCAGCCTCGACGCGGGGGAGCAGTTCTTC	CASSLDAGEQFF
TRBJ1-2	TRBV25-1	.	.	TGTGCCAGCAGTGGGTCCCGCCCTAGCTATGGCTACACCTTC	CASSGSRPSYGYTF
TRBJ2-1	TRBV21-1	.	.	TGTGCCAGCAGCAAAGCGCGCACCGCCTCCTTTGATGAGCAGTTCTTC	CASSKARTASFDEQFF
TRBJ2-3	TRBV3-1/TRBV3-2	.	.	TGTGCCAGCAGCCAAGGGGGCGTTAGCACAGATACGCAGTATTTT	CASSQGGVSTDTQYF
TRBJ2-3	TRBV15	.	.	TGTGCCACCAGCAGAGTTACGGGTGTGACAGATACGCAGTATTTT	CATSRVTGVTDTQYF
TRBJ2-7	TRBV10-3	.	.	TGTGCCACCTCCCTGCACTCATCTGGCGGCTACGAGCAGTACTTC	CATSLHSSGGYEQYF
TRBJ2-3	TRBV7-3	.	.	TGTGCCAGCAGCTTTCCCCCACTAGGAGCGGCCACAGATACGCAGTATTTT	CASSFPPLGAATDTQYF
TRBJ2-1	TRBV3-1/TRBV3-2	.	.	TGTGCCAGCAGTCTTTACGGTGGGCCGAGTGATGAGCAGTTCTTC	CASSLYGGPSDEQFF
TRBJ1-1	TRBV25-1	.	.	TGTGCCAGCAGGCTAAACAGGAACACTGAAGCTTTCTTT	CASRLNRNTEAFF
TRBJ2-6	TRBV10-2	.	.	TGCGCCAGCAGTGATAGGACATTTGGCTCTGGGGCCAACGTCCTGACTTTC	CASSDRTFGSGANVLTF
TRBJ1-5	TRBV5-1	TRBD1	.	TGCGCCAGCAGCATTGGGACAGGGGAGGGACAGCCCCAGCATTTT	CASSIGTGEGQPQHF